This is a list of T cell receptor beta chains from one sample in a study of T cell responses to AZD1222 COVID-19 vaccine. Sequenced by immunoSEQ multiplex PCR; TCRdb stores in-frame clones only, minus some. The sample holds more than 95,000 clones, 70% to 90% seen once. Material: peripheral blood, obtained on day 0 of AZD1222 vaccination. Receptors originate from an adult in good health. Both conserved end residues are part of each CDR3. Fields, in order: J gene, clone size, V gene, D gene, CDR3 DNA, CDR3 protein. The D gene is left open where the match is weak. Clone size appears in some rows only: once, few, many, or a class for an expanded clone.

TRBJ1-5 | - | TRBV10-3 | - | TGTGCCATCAGTGAAATGGGCGGTGGCAATCAGCCCCAGCATTTT | CAISEMGGGNQPQHF
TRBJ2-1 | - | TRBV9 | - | TGTGCCAGCAGCGTAGACTCTAACCGTGGGAATGAGCAGTTCTTC | CASSVDSNRGNEQFF
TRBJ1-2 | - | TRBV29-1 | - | TGCAGCGTTGAGAATGGATTTGGCTACACCTTC | CSVENGFGYTF
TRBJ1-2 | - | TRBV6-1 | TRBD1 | TGTGCCAGCAGTGAAGCGTCGAGGGGGCATTATGGCTACACCTTC | CASSEASRGHYGYTF
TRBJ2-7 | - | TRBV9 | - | TGTGCCAGCAGCCGGGAGGGGGCGCTTAACGAGCAGTACTTC | CASSREGALNEQYF
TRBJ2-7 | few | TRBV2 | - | TGTGCCAGCAGCCCCAATTACGAGCAGTACTTC | CASSPNYEQYF
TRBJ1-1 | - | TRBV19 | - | TGTGCCAGTAGTATAGCCGGTAGGGCTGAAGCTTTCTTT | CASSIAGRAEAFF
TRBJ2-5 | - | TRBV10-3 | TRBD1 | TGTGCCATCAGGCGGACAGGGAAGGATGGGACCCAGTACTTC | CAIRRTGKDGTQYF
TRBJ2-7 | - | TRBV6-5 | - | TGTGCCAGCCTTTCCTGGGGACTGTACTACGAGCAGTACTTC | CASLSWGLYYEQYF
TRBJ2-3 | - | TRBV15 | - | TGTGCCACCAGCAGAGATGAGAGGGAGACGCAGTATTTT | CATSRDERETQYF
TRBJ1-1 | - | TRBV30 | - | TGTGCCTGGAGTGCTGGGGGCCTAACTGAAGCTTTCTTT | CAWSAGGLTEAFF
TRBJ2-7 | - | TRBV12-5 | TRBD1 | TGTGCTACCTTAGTGGGACAGGGGCCCAACGAGCAGTACTTC | CATLVGQGPNEQYF
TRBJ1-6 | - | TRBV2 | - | TGTGCCAGCGGAGACCCTCGTGGGAATTCACCCCTCCACTTT | CASGDPRGNSPLHF
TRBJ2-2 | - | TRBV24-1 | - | TGTGCCACCAGTGATTTTAGCAGGACGAACACCGGGGAGCTGTTTTTT | CATSDFSRTNTGELFF
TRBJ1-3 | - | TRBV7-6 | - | TGTGCCAGCAGCTTAGAATTGGGCTCGAGCTCTGGAAACACCATATATTTT | CASSLELGSSSGNTIYF
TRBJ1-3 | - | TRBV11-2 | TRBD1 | TGTGCCAGCAGCCGGGACAGGGGGAGGACCATATATTTT | CASSRDRGRTIYF
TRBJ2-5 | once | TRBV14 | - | TGTGCCAGCAGCCCCCCCGGCCGGTTGCTTGAGACCCAGTACTTC | CASSPPGRLLETQYF
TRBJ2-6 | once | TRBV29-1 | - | TGCAGCGTTCGGTCCGAAGCGGCCAACGTCCTGACTTTC | CSVRSEAANVLTF
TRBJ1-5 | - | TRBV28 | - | TGTGCCAGCGGCCGACTGCTAAATCAGCCCCAGCATTTT | CASGRLLNQPQHF
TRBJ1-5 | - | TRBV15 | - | TGTGCCACCAGCAGAGCGGATTGGGGCGGAACAGGGAATAGCAATCAGCCCCAGCATTTT | CATSRADWGGTGNSNQPQHF
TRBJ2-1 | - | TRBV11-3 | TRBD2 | TGTGCCAGCAGCCTCGGGGGAGCGGGGGGTATCAACAATGAGCAGTTCTTC | CASSLGGAGGINNEQFF
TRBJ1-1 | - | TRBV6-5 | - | TGTGTCCTCCGGGAGATGAACACTGAAGCTTTCTTT | CVLREMNTEAFF
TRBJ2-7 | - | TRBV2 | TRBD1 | TGTGCCGCAGGGGACAGAGAGTACGAGCAGTACTTC | CAAGDREYEQYF
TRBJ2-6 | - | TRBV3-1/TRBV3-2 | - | TGTGCCAGCAGCCTCCTCTCTGGGGCCAACGTCCTGACTTTC | CASSLLSGANVLTF
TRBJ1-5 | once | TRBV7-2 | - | TGTGCCAGCAGCCCCACAGGACAAAGCAATCAGCCCCAGCATTTT | CASSPTGQSNQPQHF